This T cell receptor beta chain was sequenced in a study of blood T cell repertoires in COVID-19. Across the study: Samples came from the United States, Italy and Spain, spanning acute and convalescent COVID-19. Sources were T cells, B-cell-depleted T cells, or PBMCs; the material itself was cDNA or gDNA.

The V and J ends lost 4 bases and 4 bases respectively, with 23 bases between them. The CDR3 is 19 amino acids. Germline CDR1 is SGHTA and CDR2 is FQGTGA. The authors' processing: By means of reference gene primer amplification, nucleated cell counts were estimated. Generated by immunoSEQ multiplex PCR, the TCRdb table keeps only in-frame clones and is missing some. V and J calls and clone size come straight from that table; D and trimming were deduced from the DNA. The sample has about 140,000 clones, 79% seen once. V gene TRBV7-3 combines with J gene TRBJ2-6; TRBD1 is a possible D gene (6 bases). Sequencing was carried out using peripheral blood. This TCR was recovered from a man aged 55 to 70 with acute or convalescent COVID-19. The CDR3 sequence is CASSSPTGTTMGGANVLTF. CDR3 in DNA: TGTGCCAGCAGCTCCCCGACCGGGACAACCATGGGGGGGGCCAACGTCCTGACTTTC.